Listed below are T cell receptor beta chains from one sample, sequenced in a study of T cells in Graves' hyperthyroidism and ophthalmopathy. TCRdb called the multiplex PCR reads again in MiXCR, with one record for every CDR3 protein. This table holds some 650,000 distinct CDR3 sequences, approximately 15% found once. The specimen sequenced was blood. The receptors were sampled from a woman between 40 and 50 years old with Graves' ophthalmopathy. CDR3s include the opening cysteine and the closing phenylalanine or tryptophan. The D gene is left open where the match is weak. Part of the rows lack a size; the others show once, few, many or a class for expanded clones.

CDR3nt	CDR3aa	abundance	j_gene	v_gene	d_gene
TGCAGTGCTTCAGTACACAATAGCAATCAGCCCCAGCATTTT	CSASVHNSNQPQHF	many	TRBJ1-5	TRBV20-1	-
TGTGCCAGCGGGACAGGGTCCTACGAGCAGTACTTC	CASGTGSYEQYF	many	TRBJ2-7	TRBV28	TRBD1
TGTGCCAGCAGCTTAGGTGGGACAAGAACTAACTATGGCTACACCTTC	CASSLGGTRTNYGYTF	few	TRBJ1-2	TRBV7-9	-
TGTGCCAGCAGCGTAGTCTGGGACAGACAAGAGACCCAGTACTTC	CASSVVWDRQETQYF	-	TRBJ2-5	TRBV2	TRBD1
TGCAGTGCTAGACAGGTGCGGGGGGACGCAGATACGCAGTATTTT	CSARQVRGDADTQYF	many	TRBJ2-3	TRBV20-1	TRBD2
TGTGCCACCGGGACAGGAATATCGGAAGCTTTCTTT	CATGTGISEAFF	many	TRBJ1-1	TRBV2	TRBD1
TGTGCCAGCAGCCAGGACTACACCTACAATGAGCAGTTCTTC	CASSQDYTYNEQFF	few	TRBJ2-1	TRBV14	-
TGTGCCAGCAGCTTTGCCGGGACTTCCTACAATGAGCAGTTCTTC	CASSFAGTSYNEQFF	-	TRBJ2-1	TRBV5-8	-
TGTGCCAGCAAAGGGAACTCCTACGAGCAGTACTTC	CASKGNSYEQYF	many	TRBJ2-7	TRBV2	-
TGTGCCAGCAGCCAAGGACGAACAGGGTATAATTCACCCCTCCACTTT	CASSQGRTGYNSPLHF	few	TRBJ1-6	TRBV3-1	-
TGTGCCAGCAGCTCCGGGACTAGCGGCCCAACCTACGAGCAGTACTTC	CASSSGTSGPTYEQYF	-	TRBJ2-7	TRBV28	TRBD2
TGCGCCAGCAGCTTGGTCGGGGTAGGTGCGAACACTGAAGCTTTCTTT	CASSLVGVGANTEAFF	many	TRBJ1-1	TRBV5-1	-
TGTGCCAGCAGCTACATCCCCGGGGAAAGATACGACGAGCAGTACTTC	CASSYIPGERYDEQYF	-	TRBJ2-7	TRBV11-1	-
TGTGCCAGCAGTGTTCAGGGGAGTGAGCAGTTCTTC	CASSVQGSEQFF	-	TRBJ2-1	TRBV2	-
TGTGCCAGCAGTGGGGAGACGAACACCGGGGAGCTGTTTTTT	CASSGETNTGELFF	many	TRBJ2-2	TRBV6-1	-
TGTGCCAGCAGGCCTTCGCTAGCGAAGAGAAATACGCAGTATTTT	CASRPSLAKRNTQYF	-	TRBJ2-3	TRBV12-3/TRBV12-4	-
TGCGCCAGCCGGGGCTATCCTATTAACGAGCAGTACTTC	CASRGYPINEQYF	few	TRBJ2-7	TRBV5-1	-
TGCGCCAGCAGCAAGGGACAGGTTGACGCTGAAGCTTTCTTT	CASSKGQVDAEAFF	many	TRBJ1-1	TRBV5-1	TRBD1
TGTGCCAGCAGCCCATCGGGGTTTTATGGCTACACCTTC	CASSPSGFYGYTF	-	TRBJ1-2	TRBV6-1	-
TGTGCCAGCAGCTTTGGGGGGGTGGAGACCCAGTACTTC	CASSFGGVETQYF	many	TRBJ2-5	TRBV11-2	TRBD2
TGTGCCTGGAGTGTAGGGGGGGCCGTTGGAGCTTTCTTT	CAWSVGGAVGAFF	many	TRBJ1-1	TRBV30	-
TGCGCCAGCAGTGAGATGTGGGGGCCGAACAATCAGCCCCAGCATTTT	CASSEMWGPNNQPQHF	few	TRBJ1-5	TRBV10-2	-
TGCGCCAGCGTGAGGACAGGGAACACTGAAGCTTTCTTT	CASVRTGNTEAFF	few	TRBJ1-1	TRBV10-1	TRBD1
TGTGCCAGCAGCAAAGCGGGGGACAGAGCCTACGAGCAGTACTTC	CASSKAGDRAYEQYF	many	TRBJ2-7	TRBV11-2	-
TGTGCCAGCAGGCAAAACGACAGGGACGAGCAGTACTTC	CASRQNDRDEQYF	many	TRBJ2-7	TRBV28	TRBD1
TGTGCCAGCAGCCGCCAAGGGTGGTCTGGAAACACCATATATTTT	CASSRQGWSGNTIYF	-	TRBJ1-3	TRBV3-1	-
TGCAGTGCTACCCGACAGGGCCCATCTAACTATGGCTACACCTTC	CSATRQGPSNYGYTF	many	TRBJ1-2	TRBV20-1	TRBD1
TGCAGTGCTAGCGTGCCAGTCGGAGCTTTCTTT	CSASVPVGAFF	many	TRBJ1-1	TRBV20-1	-
TGTGCCAGCAGTTTCCCTCCAGGGAAGCAGTTCTTC	CASSFPPGKQFF	few	TRBJ2-1	TRBV27	-
TGTGCCAGCAAGGGAAACCACCAGGGTGATGAGCAGTTCTTC	CASKGNHQGDEQFF	many	TRBJ2-1	TRBV28	-
TGTGCCAGCCGCGGACTAGCGGGTCGGAGCACCGGGGAGCTGTTTTTT	CASRGLAGRSTGELFF	few	TRBJ2-2	TRBV6-2/TRBV6-3	TRBD2
TGTGCCAGCAGGGCCACCACCGGAGAGACCCAGTACTTC	CASRATTGETQYF	few	TRBJ2-5	TRBV6-1	-
TGCAGTCGACTAGCGGGCGGCTCCTACAATGAGCAGTTCTTC	CSRLAGGSYNEQFF	many	TRBJ2-1	TRBV20-1	TRBD2